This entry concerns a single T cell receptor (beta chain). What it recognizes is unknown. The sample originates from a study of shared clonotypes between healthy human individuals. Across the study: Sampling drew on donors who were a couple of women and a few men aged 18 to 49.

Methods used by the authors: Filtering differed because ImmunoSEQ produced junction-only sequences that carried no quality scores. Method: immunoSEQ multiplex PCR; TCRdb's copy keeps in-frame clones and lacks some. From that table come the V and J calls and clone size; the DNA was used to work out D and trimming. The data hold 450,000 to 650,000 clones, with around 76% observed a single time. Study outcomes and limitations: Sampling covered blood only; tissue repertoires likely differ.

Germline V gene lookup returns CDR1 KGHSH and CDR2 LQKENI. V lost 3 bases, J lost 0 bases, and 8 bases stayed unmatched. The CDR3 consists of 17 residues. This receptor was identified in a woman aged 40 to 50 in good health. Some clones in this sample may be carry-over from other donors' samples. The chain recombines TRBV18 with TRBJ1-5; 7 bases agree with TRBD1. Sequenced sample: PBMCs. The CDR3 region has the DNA TGTGCCAGCTCACCTACAGGGGCAACCTATAGCAATCAGCCCCAGCATTTT. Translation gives CASSPTGATYSNQPQHF. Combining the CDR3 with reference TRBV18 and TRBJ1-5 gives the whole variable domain NAGVMQNPRHLVRRRGQEARLRCSPMKGHSHVYWYRQLPEEGLKFMVYLQKENIIDESGMPKERFSAEFPKEGPSILRIQQVVRGDSAAYFCASSPTGATYSNQPQHFGDGTRLSIL.